Shown below are 12 T cell receptor beta chains from a single sample sequenced in a study of control samples from healthy donors and cancer patients. Clones were read by immunoSEQ multiplex PCR, and TCRdb kept only the in-frame ones, dropping some. This sample has around 83,000 clones; roughly 93% occur once, and the top ten carry around 1.3%. The sample was PBMCs. The receptors shown here come from a woman between 40 and 55 years old with lung cancer.

This clone came up a few times. The chain links TRBV4-2 to TRBJ1-2; D possibly corresponds to TRBD1 (6 bases). Germline V lookup: CDR1 LGHNA, CDR2 YNFKEQ. The CDR3 extends over 16 amino acids. Trimming pared 0 bases from V and 4 bases from J, leaving 15 bases between. CDR3 nucleotides: TGTGCCAGCAGCCAAGAAATGGACAGCAGAATCTATGGCTACACCTTC. It yields the protein CASSQEMDSRIYGYTF.

This clone was observed once. The V and J genes are TRBV3-1 (or the pseudogene TRBV3-2) and TRBJ1-3, with D tentatively TRBD1 (6 bases). V lost 4 bases and J 7 bases, leaving 23 bases between the germline ends. The germline V gene has CDR1 LGHDT and CDR2 YNNKEL (reference sequence). This CDR3 spans 17 amino acids. CDR3 amino acids: CASSLQASTGPGNTIYF. DNA of the CDR3: TGTGCCAGCAGCCTTCAGGCCTCGACAGGTCCGGGGAACACCATATATTTT.

V is TRBV19 and J is TRBJ1-2; a possible D gene is TRBD1 (6 bases). This CDR3 is built from 18 residues. Germline V gene sequence: CDR1 LNHDA, CDR2 SQIVND (reference sequence). The V end was cut by 4 bases, the J end by 3 bases, with 24 bases between. The CDR3 sequence is CASSTLSVEGGTDYGYTF. The CDR3, as DNA: TGTGCCAGTAGTACCCTCTCCGTTGAAGGGGGGACTGACTATGGCTACACCTTC.

The rearrangement uses TRBV28 and TRBJ1-1; TRBD1 agrees at 7 bases. CDR1 and CDR2 (germline): MDHEN, SYDVKM. Losses at the gene ends were 5 bases for V and 2 bases for J; bases not matched to a gene: 5. The CDR3 runs 14 residues. The CDR3, as DNA: TGTGCCAGCAGTACAGACAGGGAAAACACTGAAGCTTTCTTT. Protein: CASSTDRENTEAFF.

The rearrangement links TRBV5-6 to TRBJ2-5, with D possibly matching TRBD2 (6 bases). The CDR3 has 16 residues. Per the germline V gene, CDR1 is SGHDT and CDR2 is YYEEEE. Deletions cut 3 bases from V and 5 bases from J, with 20 bases between. The CDR3 here is CASSYLRAGLAETQYF. The CDR3 DNA reads TGTGCCAGCAGCTATCTTAGAGCGGGTCTAGCGGAGACCCAGTACTTC.

The rearrangement uses TRBV18 and TRBJ1-2; perhaps TRBD1 as D (5 bases). V shed 2 bases and J shed 6 bases, with 10 bases lying between them. This CDR3 region has 13 residues. The germline gives CDR1 KGHSH, CDR2 LQKENI. The CDR3 nucleotides are TGTGCCAGCTCACCAGATTCGGGGCATGGCTACACCTTC. Encoded protein: CASSPDSGHGYTF. Full variable domain (outside the CDR3, taken from reference TRBV18 and TRBJ1-2): NAGVMQNPRHLVRRRGQEARLRCSPMKGHSHVYWYRQLPEEGLKFMVYLQKENIIDESGMPKERFSAEFPKEGPSILRIQQVVRGDSAAYFCASSPDSGHGYTFGSGTRLTVV.

The V call is TRBV6-5, the J call TRBJ1-5; a possible D gene is TRBD1 (6 bases). This CDR3 is built from 15 residues. Looked up from germline, CDR1 is MNHEY and CDR2 is SVGAGI. Trimming removed 4 bases at V and 4 bases at J, with 14 bases between. The CDR3 reads CASSSTYRANQPQHF. The CDR3 DNA reads TGTGCCAGCAGTTCGACCTACAGGGCGAATCAGCCCCAGCATTTT.

This chain links TRBV7-5 with TRBJ1-1; TRBD1 is the table's D call and was not checked against the DNA. TRBV7-5 is annotated as a pseudogene. The CDR3 runs 15 residues. For the CDR3, the DNA is TGTGCCAGAAGCTACCACGGCGAAGGGGACACTGAAGCTTTCTTT. The encoded protein is CARSYHGEGDTEAFF.

The V gene is TRBV7-9, the J gene TRBJ2-2; tentative D call: TRBD2 (6 bases). Germline CDR1 SEHNR, CDR2 FQNEAQ (reference sequence). The CDR3 runs to 17 residues. V lost 2 bases to trimming and J lost 2 bases, with 15 bases between them. The CDR3 DNA sequence: TGTGCCAGCAGCTTATTCCAGTGGGGGGTAAACACCGGGGAGCTGTTTTTT. This encodes CASSLFQWGVNTGELFF.

This rearrangement joins TRBV7-9 to TRBJ1-3, with D possibly matching TRBD1 (5 bases). Germline values: CDR1 SEHNR, CDR2 FQNEAQ (reference sequence). Trimming removed 1 base at V and 4 bases at J, with 14 bases between. The CDR3 sequence is 16 residues long. CDR3 residues: CASSLVVWDGGNTIYF. The DNA for the CDR3 is TGTGCCAGCAGCTTAGTAGTGTGGGACGGGGGAAACACCATATATTTT.

This rearrangement joins TRBV28 to TRBJ1-1; D is unclear. V lost 5 bases and J lost 4, with 8 bases in between. The CDR3 is 12 residues long. The V gene's germline CDR1 is MDHEN and CDR2 SYDVKM. CDR3 nucleotide sequence: TGTGCCAGCAGTAAGGGATTCACTGAAGCTTTCTTT. The encoded protein is CASSKGFTEAFF. The full variable domain, rest sourced from reference TRBV28 and TRBJ1-1, is DVKVTQSSRYLVKRTGEKVFLECVQDMDHENMFWYRQDPGLGLRLIYFSYDVKMKEKGDIPEGYSVSREKKERFSLILESASTNQTSMYLCASSKGFTEAFFGQGTRLTVV.

This sequence joins TRBV5-1 and TRBJ1-2; TRBD1 matches 7 bases. This CDR3 has 13 residues. Losses at the gene ends were 4 bases for V and 8 bases for J; bases not matched to a gene: 8. Germline CDR1 SGHRS, CDR2 YFSETQ. The CDR3 DNA is TGCGCCAGCAGCCAACAGGGGTCTGAGGGCTACACCTTC. This translates into CASSQQGSEGYTF. The full variable domain, its missing parts supplied by reference TRBV5-1 and TRBJ1-2, is KAGVTQTPRYLIKTRGQQVTLSCSPISGHRSVSWYQQTPGQGLQFLFEYFSETQRNKGNFPGRFSGRQFSNSRSEMNVSTLELGDSALYLCASSQQGSEGYTFGSGTRLTVV.